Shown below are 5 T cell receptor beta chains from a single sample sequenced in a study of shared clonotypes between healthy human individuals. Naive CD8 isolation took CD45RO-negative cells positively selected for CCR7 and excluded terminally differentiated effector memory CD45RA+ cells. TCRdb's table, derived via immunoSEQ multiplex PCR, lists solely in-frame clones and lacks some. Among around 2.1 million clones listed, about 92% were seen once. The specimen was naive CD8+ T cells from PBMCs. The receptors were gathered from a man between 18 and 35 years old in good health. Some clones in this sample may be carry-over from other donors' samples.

CDR3 sequence: CASSQESGGNYGYTF. The CDR3 nucleotides are TGCGCCAGCAGCCAAGAGTCAGGCGGCAACTATGGCTACACCTTC. The rearrangement uses TRBV4-3 and TRBJ1-2, with D uncertain. V dropped 0 bases and J dropped 2 bases, with 10 bases sitting between them. The CDR3 length is 15 residues. Germline CDR1 reads LGHNA; CDR2 reads YSLEER.

CDR3 in DNA: TGTGCCAGCAGCTCCCGTAATGCGGGGATTTCTTCCTCCTACAATGAGCAGTTCTTC. It codes for CASSSRNAGISSSYNEQFF. The chain recombines TRBV7-9 with TRBJ2-1; possibly TRBD2 for D (6 bases). The CDR3 totals 19 residues. CDR1 SEHNR and CDR2 FQNEAQ come from the germline V gene (reference sequence). Trimming cost V 4 bases and J 0 bases, with 22 bases left between them.

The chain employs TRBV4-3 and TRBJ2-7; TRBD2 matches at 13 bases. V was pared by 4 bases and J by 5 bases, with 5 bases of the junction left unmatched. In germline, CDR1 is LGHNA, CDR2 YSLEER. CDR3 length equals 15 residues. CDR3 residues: CASSRLTSGRDEQYF. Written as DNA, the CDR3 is TGCGCCAGCAGCCGCCTTACTAGCGGGAGGGACGAGCAGTACTTC.

The CDR3 region has the DNA TGTGCCAGCAGCCAAGGCCGGATTGACAGGGCCACCGGGGAGCTGTTTTTT. Protein sequence: CASSQGRIDRATGELFF. The J gene is TRBJ2-2, the V gene TRBV4-2, with 7 bases identical to TRBD1. J gave up 4 bases and V 1 base, and 9 bases lay outside the gene matches. Germline CDR1 reads LGHNA; CDR2 reads YNFKEQ. The CDR3 runs to 17 residues.

The DNA for the CDR3 is TGTGCCAGTAGCGACACCTATTATGGCTACACCTTC. It codes for CASSDTYYGYTF. The genes are TRBV19 and TRBJ1-2; D not certain. The CDR3 length is 12 residues. With 6 bases removed from V and 5 bases from J, the gap between germline ends came to 10 bases. Looked up from germline, CDR1 is LNHDA and CDR2 is SQIVND (reference sequence).